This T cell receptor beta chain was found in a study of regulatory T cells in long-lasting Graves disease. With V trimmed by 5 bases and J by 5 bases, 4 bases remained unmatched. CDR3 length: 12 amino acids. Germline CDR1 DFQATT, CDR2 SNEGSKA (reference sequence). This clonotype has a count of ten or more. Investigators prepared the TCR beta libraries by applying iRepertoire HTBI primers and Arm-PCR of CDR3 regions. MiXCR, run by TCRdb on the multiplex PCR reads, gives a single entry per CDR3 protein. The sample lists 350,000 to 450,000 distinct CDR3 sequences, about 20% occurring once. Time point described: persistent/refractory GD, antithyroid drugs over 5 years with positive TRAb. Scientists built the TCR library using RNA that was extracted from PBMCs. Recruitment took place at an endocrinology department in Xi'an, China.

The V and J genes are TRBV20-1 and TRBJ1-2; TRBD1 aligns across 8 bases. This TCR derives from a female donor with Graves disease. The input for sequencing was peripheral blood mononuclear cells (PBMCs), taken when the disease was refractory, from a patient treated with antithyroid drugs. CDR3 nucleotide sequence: TGCAGTGCTGAGACAGGGGAGTATGGCTACACCTTC. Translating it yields CSAETGEYGYTF.